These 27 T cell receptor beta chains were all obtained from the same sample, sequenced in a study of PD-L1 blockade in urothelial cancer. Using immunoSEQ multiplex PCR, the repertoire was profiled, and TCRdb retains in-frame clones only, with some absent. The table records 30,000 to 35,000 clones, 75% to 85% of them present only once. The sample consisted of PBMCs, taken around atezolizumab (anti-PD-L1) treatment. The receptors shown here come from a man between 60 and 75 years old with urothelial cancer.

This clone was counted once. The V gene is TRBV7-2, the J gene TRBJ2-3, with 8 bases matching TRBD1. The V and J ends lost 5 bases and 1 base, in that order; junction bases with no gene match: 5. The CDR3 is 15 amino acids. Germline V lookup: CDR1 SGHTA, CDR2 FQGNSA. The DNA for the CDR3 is TGTGCCAGCAGCCCCCGACAGGGGCGCACAGATACGCAGTATTTT. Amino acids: CASSPRQGRTDTQYF.

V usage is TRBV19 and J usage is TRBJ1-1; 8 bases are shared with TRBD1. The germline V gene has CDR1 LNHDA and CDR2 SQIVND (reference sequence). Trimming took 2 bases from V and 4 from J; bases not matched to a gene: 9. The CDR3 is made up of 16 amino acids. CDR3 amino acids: CASSIRQGPLLTEAFF. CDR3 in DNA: TGTGCCAGTAGTATACGACAGGGGCCCCTACTCACTGAAGCTTTCTTT.

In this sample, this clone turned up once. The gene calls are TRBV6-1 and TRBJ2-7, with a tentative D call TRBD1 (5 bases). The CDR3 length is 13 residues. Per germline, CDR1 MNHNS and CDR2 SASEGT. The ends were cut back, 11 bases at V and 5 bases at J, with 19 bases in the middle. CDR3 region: CASEGYRSNEQYF. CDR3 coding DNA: TGTGCCTCGGAAGGATACAGGTCGAACGAGCAGTACTTC.

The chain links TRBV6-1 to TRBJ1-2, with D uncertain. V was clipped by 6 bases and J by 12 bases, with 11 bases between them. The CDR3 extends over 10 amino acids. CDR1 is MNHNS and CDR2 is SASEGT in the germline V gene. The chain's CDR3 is CASRNVRNTF. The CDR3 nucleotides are TGTGCCAGCAGGAATGTCAGGAACACCTTC.

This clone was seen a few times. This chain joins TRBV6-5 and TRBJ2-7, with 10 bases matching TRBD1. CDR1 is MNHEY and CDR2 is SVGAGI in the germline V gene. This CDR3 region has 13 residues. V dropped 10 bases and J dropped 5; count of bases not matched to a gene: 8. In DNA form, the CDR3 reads TGTGCCACCAGGACAGGGGGAAGCCACGAGCAGTACTTC. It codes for CATRTGGSHEQYF.

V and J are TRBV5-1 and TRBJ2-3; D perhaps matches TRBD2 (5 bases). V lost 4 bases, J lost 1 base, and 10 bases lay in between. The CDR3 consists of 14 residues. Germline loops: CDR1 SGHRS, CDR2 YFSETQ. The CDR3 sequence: CASSTHGGTDTQYF. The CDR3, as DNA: TGCGCCAGCAGCACCCACGGGGGCACAGATACGCAGTATTTT.

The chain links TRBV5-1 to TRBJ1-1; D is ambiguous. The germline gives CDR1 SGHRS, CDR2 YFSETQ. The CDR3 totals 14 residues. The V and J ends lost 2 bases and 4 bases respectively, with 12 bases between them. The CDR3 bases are TGCGCCAGCAGCTTCGGCCAGGCATCCACTGAAGCTTTCTTT. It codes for CASSFGQASTEAFF.

CDR3 sequence: CASSFSVNPTDTQYF. The DNA for the CDR3 is TGCGCCAGCAGCTTTAGCGTGAACCCCACAGATACGCAGTATTTT. V usage is TRBV5-1 and J usage is TRBJ2-3, with D possibly TRBD2 on 5 matching bases. V was pared by 2 bases and J by 2 bases, with 12 bases between. CDR3 length: 15 amino acids. Germline V gene sequence: CDR1 SGHRS, CDR2 YFSETQ.

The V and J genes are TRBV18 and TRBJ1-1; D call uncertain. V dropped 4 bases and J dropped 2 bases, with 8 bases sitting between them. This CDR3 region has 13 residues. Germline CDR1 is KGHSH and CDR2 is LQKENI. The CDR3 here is CASSLQKNTEAFF. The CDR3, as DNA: TGTGCCAGCTCACTACAGAAAAACACTGAAGCTTTCTTT.

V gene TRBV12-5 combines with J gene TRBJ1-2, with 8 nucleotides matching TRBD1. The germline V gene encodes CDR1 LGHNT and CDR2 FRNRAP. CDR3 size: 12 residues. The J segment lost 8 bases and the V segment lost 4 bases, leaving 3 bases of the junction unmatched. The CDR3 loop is CASGSRTGGYTF. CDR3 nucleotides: TGTGCTAGTGGTTCACGGACAGGGGGCTACACCTTC. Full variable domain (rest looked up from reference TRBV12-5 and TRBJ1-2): DARVTQTPRHKVTEMGQEVTMRCQPILGHNTVFWYRQTMMQGLELLAYFRNRAPLDDSGMPKDRFSAEMPDATLATLKIQPSEPRDSAVYFCASGSRTGGYTFGSGTRLTVV.

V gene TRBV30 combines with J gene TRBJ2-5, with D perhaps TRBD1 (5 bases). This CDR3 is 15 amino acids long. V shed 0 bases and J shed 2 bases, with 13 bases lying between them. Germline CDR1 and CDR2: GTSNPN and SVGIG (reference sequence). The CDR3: CAWSVDWGRQETQYF. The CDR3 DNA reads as TGTGCCTGGAGTGTAGATTGGGGCCGGCAAGAGACCCAGTACTTC. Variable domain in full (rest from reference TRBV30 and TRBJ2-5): SQTIHQWPATLVQPVGSPLSLECTVEGTSNPNLYWYRQAAGRGLQLLFYSVGIGQISSEVPQNLSASRPQDRQFILSSKKLLLSDSGFYLCAWSVDWGRQETQYFGPGTRLLVL.

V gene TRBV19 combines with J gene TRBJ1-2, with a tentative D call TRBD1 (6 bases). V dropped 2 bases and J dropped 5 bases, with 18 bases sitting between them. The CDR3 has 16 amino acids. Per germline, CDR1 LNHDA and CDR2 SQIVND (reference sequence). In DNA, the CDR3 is TGTGCCAGTAGTATACATTTCCAGGGGACGGGGTATGGCTACACCTTC. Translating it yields CASSIHFQGTGYGYTF.

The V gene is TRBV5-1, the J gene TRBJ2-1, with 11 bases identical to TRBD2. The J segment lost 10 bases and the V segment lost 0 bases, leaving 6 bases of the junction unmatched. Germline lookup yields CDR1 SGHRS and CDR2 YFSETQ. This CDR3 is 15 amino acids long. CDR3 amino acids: CASSLELAGAVEQFF. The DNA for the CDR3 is TGCGCCAGCAGCTTGGAACTAGCGGGAGCAGTCGAGCAGTTCTTC.

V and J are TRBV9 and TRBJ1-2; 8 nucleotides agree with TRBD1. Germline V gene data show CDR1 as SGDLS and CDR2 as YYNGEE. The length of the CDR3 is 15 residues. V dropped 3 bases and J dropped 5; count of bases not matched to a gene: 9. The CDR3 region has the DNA TGTGCCAGCAGCGAGTCAGGGGGCCTTTTATATGGCTACACCTTC. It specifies CASSESGGLLYGYTF.

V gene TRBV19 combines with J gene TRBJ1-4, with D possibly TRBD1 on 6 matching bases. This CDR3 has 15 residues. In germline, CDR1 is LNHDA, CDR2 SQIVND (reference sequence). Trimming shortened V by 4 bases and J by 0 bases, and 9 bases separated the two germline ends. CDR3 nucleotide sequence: TGTGCCAGTAGTAGAGGACAGACAACTAATGAAAAACTGTTTTTT. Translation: CASSRGQTTNEKLFF.

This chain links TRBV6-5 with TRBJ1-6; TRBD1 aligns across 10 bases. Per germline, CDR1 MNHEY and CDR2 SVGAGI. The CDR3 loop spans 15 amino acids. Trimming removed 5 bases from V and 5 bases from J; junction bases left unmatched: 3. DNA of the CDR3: TGTGCCAGCAGTACGACAGGGGGCAATAATTCACCCCTCCACTTT. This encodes CASSTTGGNNSPLHF.

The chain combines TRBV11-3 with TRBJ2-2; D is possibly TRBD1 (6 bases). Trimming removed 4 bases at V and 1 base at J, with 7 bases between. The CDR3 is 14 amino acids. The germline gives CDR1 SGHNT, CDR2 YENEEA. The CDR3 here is CASSSQGNTGELFF. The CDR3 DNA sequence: TGTGCCAGCAGCTCACAGGGGAACACCGGGGAGCTGTTTTTT.

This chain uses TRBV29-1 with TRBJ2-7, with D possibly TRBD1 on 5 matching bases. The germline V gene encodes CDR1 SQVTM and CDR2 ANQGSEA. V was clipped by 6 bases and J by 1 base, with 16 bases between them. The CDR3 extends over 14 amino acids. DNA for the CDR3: TGCAGCGTGGGCCCCAGGGCAGGATCCTACGAGCAGTACTTC. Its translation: CSVGPRAGSYEQYF.

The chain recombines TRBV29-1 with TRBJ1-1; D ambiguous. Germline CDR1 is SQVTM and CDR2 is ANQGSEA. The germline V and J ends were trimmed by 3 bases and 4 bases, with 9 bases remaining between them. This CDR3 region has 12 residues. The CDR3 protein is CSVDAVATEAFF. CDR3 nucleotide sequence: TGCAGCGTTGATGCGGTTGCCACTGAAGCTTTCTTT.

In DNA, the CDR3 is TGTGCCAGCAGTTACCAGCGGGTCGAAGAGACCCAGTACTTC. Translated, it gives CASSYQRVEETQYF. This chain connects TRBV6-6 to TRBJ2-5; D may be TRBD2 (6 bases). CDR1 and CDR2 (germline): MNHNY, SVGAGI (reference sequence). V was clipped by 2 bases and J by 3 bases, with 10 bases between them. The CDR3 loop spans 14 amino acids.

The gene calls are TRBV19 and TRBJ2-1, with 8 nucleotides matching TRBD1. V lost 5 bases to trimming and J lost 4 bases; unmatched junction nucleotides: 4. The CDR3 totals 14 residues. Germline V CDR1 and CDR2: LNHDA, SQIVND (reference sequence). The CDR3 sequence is CASSETGVYNEQFF. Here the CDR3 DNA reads TGTGCCAGTAGTGAGACAGGGGTGTACAATGAGCAGTTCTTC.

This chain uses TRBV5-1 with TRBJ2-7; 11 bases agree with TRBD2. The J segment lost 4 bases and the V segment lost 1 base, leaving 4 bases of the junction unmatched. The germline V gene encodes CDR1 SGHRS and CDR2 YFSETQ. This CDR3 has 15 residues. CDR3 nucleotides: TGCGCCAGCAGCTTGACTAGCGGGGGAGTGTACGAGCAGTACTTC. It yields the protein CASSLTSGGVYEQYF. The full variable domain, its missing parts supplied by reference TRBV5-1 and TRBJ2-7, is KAGVTQTPRYLIKTRGQQVTLSCSPISGHRSVSWYQQTPGQGLQFLFEYFSETQRNKGNFPGRFSGRQFSNSRSEMNVSTLELGDSALYLCASSLTSGGVYEQYFGPGTRLTVT.

The DNA of the CDR3 is TGTGCCAGCTCACCATCGGGTCAGAACACCGGGGAGCTGTTTTTT. It translates to CASSPSGQNTGELFF. The chain recombines TRBV18 with TRBJ2-2; D remains unclear. CDR1 KGHSH and CDR2 LQKENI come from the germline V gene. Trimming left V 2 bases short and J 1 base short, with 8 bases between. This CDR3 has 15 amino acids.

The DNA for the CDR3 is TGTGCCAGCAGTTACAGGGGCCCGGGAGAGACCCAGTACTTC. Residues: CASSYRGPGETQYF. The V call is TRBV6-5, the J call TRBJ2-5, with D tentatively TRBD1 (5 bases). With 2 bases removed from V and 4 bases from J, the gap between germline ends came to 11 bases. Germline V gene lookup returns CDR1 MNHEY and CDR2 SVGAGI. CDR3 length equals 14 residues.

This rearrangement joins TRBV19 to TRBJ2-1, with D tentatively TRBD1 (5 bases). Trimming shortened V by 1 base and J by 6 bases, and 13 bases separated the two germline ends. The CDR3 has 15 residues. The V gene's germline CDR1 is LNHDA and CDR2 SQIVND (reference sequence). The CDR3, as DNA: TGTGCCAGTAGTATAGCAGGACACTCCGGCAATGAGCAGTTCTTC. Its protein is CASSIAGHSGNEQFF.

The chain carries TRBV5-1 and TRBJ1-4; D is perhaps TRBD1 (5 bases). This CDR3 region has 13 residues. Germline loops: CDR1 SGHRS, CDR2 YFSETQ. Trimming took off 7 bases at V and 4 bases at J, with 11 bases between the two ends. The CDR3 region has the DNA TGCGCCAGCGGAACAGGAAATAATGAAAAACTGTTTTTT. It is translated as CASGTGNNEKLFF.

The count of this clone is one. The CDR3 region is CASSPTSTGELFF. The CDR3 region has the DNA TGTGCCAGCAGTCCGACTAGTACTGGGGAGCTGTTTTTT. This chain connects TRBV7-2 to TRBJ2-2; D possibly corresponds to TRBD2 (6 bases). Trimming took off 6 bases at V and 8 bases at J, with 13 bases between the two ends. This CDR3 has 13 residues. The V gene's germline CDR1 is SGHTA and CDR2 FQGNSA.